A selection of T cell receptor beta chains follows, all from one sample in a study of OX40 agonist ivuxolimab in advanced cancers. Repertoires were generated with immunoSEQ multiplex PCR, while TCRdb's copy carries only in-frame clones and drops some. The sample includes more than 75,000 clones, approximately 80% of them seen just once. Sequencing was performed on CD4+ or CD8+ T cells sorted from blood, taken in a trial of the OX40 agonist ivuxolimab. These TCRs come from an adult with an advanced solid tumor such as melanoma, head and neck, liver or kidney cancer. Both conserved end residues are part of each CDR3. The D gene is left open where the match is weak. Rows give clone size only sometimes, using once, few, many, or a class for an expanded clone.

J gene: TRBJ2-5; D gene: TRBD1; V gene: TRBV19; clone size: .; CDR3 DNA: TGTGCCAGTAGTACTTGGGACAGGCAGACCCAGTACTTC; CDR3 protein: CASSTWDRQTQYF
J gene: TRBJ2-3; D gene: TRBD1; V gene: TRBV7-6; clone size: .; CDR3 DNA: TGTGCCAGCAGCTTATGGACAGGGGAAGATACGCAGTATTTT; CDR3 protein: CASSLWTGEDTQYF
J gene: TRBJ2-7; D gene: .; V gene: TRBV18; clone size: .; CDR3 DNA: TGTACCAGCTCACCAGGAGGAGGGTCCTACGAGCAGTACTTC; CDR3 protein: CTSSPGGGSYEQYF
J gene: TRBJ2-7; D gene: .; V gene: TRBV30; clone size: .; CDR3 DNA: TGTGCCTGGAGTTTGGGGGGCCCACTGGAGCAGTACTTC; CDR3 protein: CAWSLGGPLEQYF
J gene: TRBJ1-2; D gene: .; V gene: TRBV27; clone size: .; CDR3 DNA: TGTGCCAGCAGTTTCCTCGGGCAGGGCCCGCTCGGCTACACCTTC; CDR3 protein: CASSFLGQGPLGYTF
J gene: TRBJ2-3; D gene: .; V gene: TRBV5-1; clone size: .; CDR3 DNA: TGCGCCAGCAGCTTGGAGCTGGAACGTAGCACAGATACGCAGTATTTT; CDR3 protein: CASSLELERSTDTQYF
J gene: TRBJ1-5; D gene: TRBD1; V gene: TRBV18; clone size: .; CDR3 DNA: TGTGCCAGCTCAACCGGGACAGGGAACAATCAGCCCCAGCATTTT; CDR3 protein: CASSTGTGNNQPQHF
J gene: TRBJ2-7; D gene: TRBD2; V gene: TRBV4-2; clone size: few; CDR3 DNA: TGTGCCAGCAGCCAAGATGTACTAGCGAATTACGAGCAGTACTTC; CDR3 protein: CASSQDVLANYEQYF
J gene: TRBJ2-3; D gene: .; V gene: TRBV19; clone size: few; CDR3 DNA: TGTGCCAGTAGTATAGGAACGGGGGGCACAGATACGCAGTATTTT; CDR3 protein: CASSIGTGGTDTQYF
J gene: TRBJ1-1; D gene: .; V gene: TRBV18; clone size: .; CDR3 DNA: TGTGCCAGCTCAGAGGACAGGAACACTGAAGCTTTCTTT; CDR3 protein: CASSEDRNTEAFF
J gene: TRBJ2-5; D gene: .; V gene: TRBV19; clone size: .; CDR3 DNA: TGTGCCAGTAGTATCCCTGGGAAGGCAGTGACCCAGTACTTC; CDR3 protein: CASSIPGKAVTQYF
J gene: TRBJ2-3; D gene: TRBD1; V gene: TRBV5-4; clone size: few; CDR3 DNA: TGTGCCAGCAGTCCTGGACAGGGTACAGATACGCAGTATTTT; CDR3 protein: CASSPGQGTDTQYF
J gene: TRBJ2-2; D gene: .; V gene: TRBV18; clone size: .; CDR3 DNA: TGTGCCAGCTCCGATATAATACTTCACACCGGGGAGCTGTTTTTT; CDR3 protein: CASSDIILHTGELFF
J gene: TRBJ1-6; D gene: TRBD1; V gene: TRBV9; clone size: once; CDR3 DNA: TGTGCCAGCAGCGCAACCGGGACAGGTAATTCACCCCTCCACTTT; CDR3 protein: CASSATGTGNSPLHF